These T cell receptor beta chains were read from a single sample in a study of blood T cell repertoires in COVID-19. Repertoires were generated with immunoSEQ multiplex PCR, while TCRdb's copy carries only in-frame clones and drops some. The table shows more than 400,000 clones, with 80% to 90% occurring only once. Sequenced: peripheral blood. These receptors came from a human donor in a cohort sampled during active COVID-19. The CDR3 runs from the conserved cysteine through the conserved F or W. The D gene is left open where the match is weak. Clone size is shown for a subset of rows, as once, few, many or a class of expanded clone.

j_call: TRBJ1-1
d_call: NA
clone_size: once
cdr3_length: 16
v_call: TRBV5-1
cdr3_nt: TGCGCCAGCAGCTTGGCCGCCCGGGGAGGGGACACTGAAGCTTTCTTT
cdr3_aa: CASSLAARGGDTEAFF

j_call: TRBJ1-5
d_call: TRBD1
clone_size: NA
cdr3_length: 17
v_call: TRBV19
cdr3_nt: TGTGCCAGTAGTACCGGGACAGGGGGAGTTAGCAATCAGCCCCAGCATTTT
cdr3_aa: CASSTGTGGVSNQPQHF

j_call: TRBJ1-4
d_call: NA
clone_size: NA
cdr3_length: 14
v_call: TRBV30
cdr3_nt: TGTGCCTGGAGTGTGGGCCCTCCTAATGAAAAACTGTTTTTT
cdr3_aa: CAWSVGPPNEKLFF

j_call: TRBJ2-5
d_call: TRBD1
clone_size: NA
cdr3_length: 16
v_call: TRBV5-4
cdr3_nt: TGTGCCAGCAGCTTGGAGTTTAACAGGGGGCAGGAGACCCAGTACTTC
cdr3_aa: CASSLEFNRGQETQYF

j_call: TRBJ1-5
d_call: TRBD1
clone_size: NA
cdr3_length: 16
v_call: TRBV19
cdr3_nt: TGTGCCAGTAGTGAGAGAGGGACAGGGCGCAATCAGCCCCAGCATTTT
cdr3_aa: CASSERGTGRNQPQHF

j_call: TRBJ2-3
d_call: TRBD1
clone_size: NA
cdr3_length: 15
v_call: TRBV28
cdr3_nt: TGTGCCAGCAGTCCGGACAGGGGAAGCACAGATACGCAGTATTTT
cdr3_aa: CASSPDRGSTDTQYF

j_call: TRBJ2-6
d_call: NA
clone_size: NA
cdr3_length: 14
v_call: TRBV29-1
cdr3_nt: TGCAGCGCCCCGGTGAGCCCTGGGGCCAACGTCCTGACTTTC
cdr3_aa: CSAPVSPGANVLTF

j_call: TRBJ1-3
d_call: TRBD1
clone_size: NA
cdr3_length: 15
v_call: TRBV9
cdr3_nt: TGTGCCAGCAGCGGACAGGGGTTGTGGGGAAACACCATATATTTT
cdr3_aa: CASSGQGLWGNTIYF

j_call: TRBJ2-7
d_call: TRBD1
clone_size: NA
cdr3_length: 16
v_call: TRBV4-1
cdr3_nt: TGCGCCAGCAGCCAAGATCTAGACAGGGAGCCCTACGAGCAGTACTTC
cdr3_aa: CASSQDLDREPYEQYF

j_call: TRBJ2-7
d_call: NA
clone_size: NA
cdr3_length: 15
v_call: TRBV21-1
cdr3_nt: TGTGCCAGCAGCAAAACGGGGACTAGAGACTACGAGCAGTACTTC
cdr3_aa: CASSKTGTRDYEQYF

j_call: TRBJ1-2
d_call: NA
clone_size: NA
cdr3_length: 13
v_call: TRBV7-9
cdr3_nt: TGTGCCAGCAGCATTACCGGGACTTATGGCTACACCTTC
cdr3_aa: CASSITGTYGYTF

j_call: TRBJ1-3
d_call: TRBD1
clone_size: NA
cdr3_length: 15
v_call: TRBV30
cdr3_nt: TGTGCCTGGAGTATGGACAGGGGCCCTGGAAACACCATATATTTT
cdr3_aa: CAWSMDRGPGNTIYF

j_call: TRBJ1-1
d_call: TRBD1
clone_size: NA
cdr3_length: 11
v_call: TRBV12-3/TRBV12-4
cdr3_nt: TGTGCCAGCATTCGACAGGGTGAAGCTTTCTTT
cdr3_aa: CASIRQGEAFF

j_call: TRBJ2-1
d_call: TRBD2
clone_size: NA
cdr3_length: 12
v_call: TRBV6-5
cdr3_nt: TGTGCCAGCAGTTACGGGGGGGATGAGCAGTTCTTC
cdr3_aa: CASSYGGDEQFF

j_call: TRBJ2-2
d_call: TRBD2
clone_size: once
cdr3_length: 14
v_call: TRBV9
cdr3_nt: TGTGCCAGCGTAGCGGGAGGGTACACCGGGGAGCTGTTTTTT
cdr3_aa: CASVAGGYTGELFF

j_call: TRBJ2-2
d_call: TRBD1
clone_size: NA
cdr3_length: 15
v_call: TRBV19
cdr3_nt: TGTGCCAGTAGCCTAACAGGGGATGACACCGGGGAGCTGTTTTTT
cdr3_aa: CASSLTGDDTGELFF

j_call: TRBJ2-1
d_call: NA
clone_size: NA
cdr3_length: 16
v_call: TRBV4-1
cdr3_nt: TGCGCCAGCAGCCAAATGAGCAGGTTCTCCTACAATGAGCAGTTCTTC
cdr3_aa: CASSQMSRFSYNEQFF

j_call: TRBJ1-6
d_call: TRBD1
clone_size: NA
cdr3_length: 13
v_call: TRBV2
cdr3_nt: TGTGCCAGCATGGGGACAGCCAATTCACCCCTCCACTTT
cdr3_aa: CASMGTANSPLHF

j_call: TRBJ1-2
d_call: NA
clone_size: NA
cdr3_length: 15
v_call: TRBV7-2
cdr3_nt: TGTGCCAGCAGCCAGGGAGGAGTTCAACTTTATGGCTACACCTTC
cdr3_aa: CASSQGGVQLYGYTF

j_call: TRBJ2-7
d_call: TRBD2
clone_size: NA
cdr3_length: 13
v_call: TRBV30
cdr3_nt: TGTGCCTGGAGTGTAGGTCGAAGGGGACTAGTATCCTTC
cdr3_aa: CAWSVGRRGLVSF

j_call: TRBJ2-5
d_call: TRBD2
clone_size: NA
cdr3_length: 15
v_call: TRBV28
cdr3_nt: TGTGCCAGCAGAGTAGCGGGAGGGCCGCAAGAGACCCAGTACTTC
cdr3_aa: CASRVAGGPQETQYF

j_call: TRBJ2-1
d_call: NA
clone_size: once
cdr3_length: 15
v_call: TRBV7-2
cdr3_nt: TGTGCCAGCAGCTTAAGCACTAGCCGAAACAATGAGCAGTTCTTC
cdr3_aa: CASSLSTSRNNEQFF

j_call: TRBJ2-4
d_call: TRBD2
clone_size: NA
cdr3_length: 13
v_call: TRBV28
cdr3_nt: TGTGCCAGCAGTTTATCCGGGGGGGACATTCAGTACTTC
cdr3_aa: CASSLSGGDIQYF

j_call: TRBJ2-4
d_call: TRBD2
clone_size: once
cdr3_length: 16
v_call: TRBV2
cdr3_nt: TGTGCCAGCAAGAACTCGCTAGCGGGAGGCAGAAACATTCAGTACTTC
cdr3_aa: CASKNSLAGGRNIQYF

j_call: TRBJ2-3
d_call: NA
clone_size: NA
cdr3_length: 14
v_call: TRBV29-1
cdr3_nt: TGCAGCGTTGAAAGGGGTAGGGGCAGAGATACGCAGTATTTT
cdr3_aa: CSVERGRGRDTQYF

j_call: TRBJ2-1
d_call: NA
clone_size: NA
cdr3_length: 12
v_call: TRBV6-4
cdr3_nt: TGTGCCAGCCAAGGGGATGGAGAGATGCAGTTCTTC
cdr3_aa: CASQGDGEMQFF

j_call: TRBJ1-1
d_call: TRBD1
clone_size: NA
cdr3_length: 14
v_call: TRBV19
cdr3_nt: TGTGCCAGTAGTAGTAGACAGGGCTTCACTGAAGCTTTCTTT
cdr3_aa: CASSSRQGFTEAFF

j_call: TRBJ1-2
d_call: NA
clone_size: NA
cdr3_length: 15
v_call: TRBV6-5
cdr3_nt: TGTGCCAGCAGATCAAGAGGGCACCTTAAGTATGGCTACACCTTC
cdr3_aa: CASRSRGHLKYGYTF

j_call: TRBJ1-2
d_call: NA
clone_size: many
cdr3_length: 13
v_call: TRBV11-2
cdr3_nt: TGTGCCAGCAGCCGCGGACAGACAATTGGCTACACCTTC
cdr3_aa: CASSRGQTIGYTF

j_call: TRBJ1-2
d_call: TRBD1
clone_size: NA
cdr3_length: 15
v_call: TRBV15
cdr3_nt: TGTGCCACCAGCAGAGAGGGAGACAGGGGAGTAGGCTACACCTTC
cdr3_aa: CATSREGDRGVGYTF

j_call: TRBJ2-7
d_call: NA
clone_size: NA
cdr3_length: 15
v_call: TRBV10-3
cdr3_nt: TGTGCCATCAGTGGAACCGAGGACAGTGGCTACGAGCAGTACTTC
cdr3_aa: CAISGTEDSGYEQYF

j_call: TRBJ2-7
d_call: NA
clone_size: NA
cdr3_length: 15
v_call: TRBV7-2
cdr3_nt: TGTGCCAGCAGCTCTTATACTGCTGCCTCCTACGAGCAGTACTTC
cdr3_aa: CASSSYTAASYEQYF

j_call: TRBJ2-7
d_call: TRBD2
clone_size: NA
cdr3_length: 15
v_call: TRBV30
cdr3_nt: TGTGCCTGGAACCCAAAACTAGCGGGAGGGAACGAGCAGTACTTC
cdr3_aa: CAWNPKLAGGNEQYF

j_call: TRBJ1-1
d_call: NA
clone_size: NA
cdr3_length: 15
v_call: TRBV5-1
cdr3_nt: TGCGCCAGCAGCCCCCGGGCGGGCCTGAACACTGAAGCTTTCTTT
cdr3_aa: CASSPRAGLNTEAFF

j_call: TRBJ1-1
d_call: NA
clone_size: many
cdr3_length: 14
v_call: TRBV5-1
cdr3_nt: TGCGCCAGCAGCTTCGCAGGGAGGGGGACTGAAGCTTTCTTT
cdr3_aa: CASSFAGRGTEAFF

j_call: TRBJ1-1
d_call: NA
clone_size: NA
cdr3_length: 14
v_call: TRBV11-3
cdr3_nt: TGTGCCAGCAGCCTGGGACAACCGTCGGGTGAAGCTTTCTTT
cdr3_aa: CASSLGQPSGEAFF

j_call: TRBJ2-3
d_call: TRBD2
clone_size: NA
cdr3_length: 17
v_call: TRBV5-1
cdr3_nt: TGCGCCAGCAGCTTGTCTACTAGCGGGAGCGTAACAGATACGCAGTATTTT
cdr3_aa: CASSLSTSGSVTDTQYF

j_call: TRBJ1-5
d_call: NA
clone_size: NA
cdr3_length: 12
v_call: TRBV7-9
cdr3_nt: TGTGCCAGCAGCCCCTTAAATCAGCCCCAGCATTTT
cdr3_aa: CASSPLNQPQHF

j_call: TRBJ2-2
d_call: NA
clone_size: NA
cdr3_length: 16
v_call: TRBV11-2
cdr3_nt: TGTGCCAGCAGCTTAGTCGGTTCAGGAAACACCGGGGAGCTGTTTTTT
cdr3_aa: CASSLVGSGNTGELFF

j_call: TRBJ2-2
d_call: TRBD2
clone_size: few
cdr3_length: 20
v_call: TRBV14
cdr3_nt: TGTGCCAGCAGCCAAGGGATCAGGACTAGCGGGAGAATCCGTACCGGGGAGCTGTTTTTT
cdr3_aa: CASSQGIRTSGRIRTGELFF

j_call: TRBJ2-3
d_call: TRBD2
clone_size: NA
cdr3_length: 17
v_call: TRBV13
cdr3_nt: TGTGCCAGCAGCCCAGCCGGGACTAGCGGATACACAGATACGCAGTATTTT
cdr3_aa: CASSPAGTSGYTDTQYF

j_call: TRBJ1-5
d_call: NA
clone_size: NA
cdr3_length: 15
v_call: TRBV5-8
cdr3_nt: TGTGCCAGCAGCTGGGGCTGGCAGGACGGTCAGCCCCAGCATTTT
cdr3_aa: CASSWGWQDGQPQHF

j_call: TRBJ2-7
d_call: NA
clone_size: NA
cdr3_length: 15
v_call: TRBV24-1
cdr3_nt: TGTGCCACCAGTGACCCCGGTAGGCCTAGCTCTGAGCAGTACTTC
cdr3_aa: CATSDPGRPSSEQYF

j_call: TRBJ2-1
d_call: TRBD2
clone_size: NA
cdr3_length: 14
v_call: TRBV10-1
cdr3_nt: TGCGCCAGCAGTCCTAGCGGGAGACTCGATGAGCAGTTCTTC
cdr3_aa: CASSPSGRLDEQFF

j_call: TRBJ2-6
d_call: NA
clone_size: once
cdr3_length: 18
v_call: TRBV5-1
cdr3_nt: TGCGCCAGCAGTTTCCAGGGCGCATTGGGGTCTGGGGCCAACGTCCTGACTTTC
cdr3_aa: CASSFQGALGSGANVLTF

j_call: TRBJ1-5
d_call: NA
clone_size: NA
cdr3_length: 12
v_call: TRBV29-1
cdr3_nt: TGCAGCGTATCGGGGGTCAATCAGCCCCAGCATTTT
cdr3_aa: CSVSGVNQPQHF

j_call: TRBJ2-4
d_call: TRBD2
clone_size: NA
cdr3_length: 15
v_call: TRBV6-5
cdr3_nt: TGTGCCAGCACCAGACTAGCTGTGACCAAAAACATTCAGTACTTC
cdr3_aa: CASTRLAVTKNIQYF

j_call: TRBJ1-2
d_call: NA
clone_size: NA
cdr3_length: 17
v_call: TRBV28
cdr3_nt: TGTGCCAGCAGTCCCTCGGCGGGCGCTAAAGCTAACTATGGCTACACCTTC
cdr3_aa: CASSPSAGAKANYGYTF